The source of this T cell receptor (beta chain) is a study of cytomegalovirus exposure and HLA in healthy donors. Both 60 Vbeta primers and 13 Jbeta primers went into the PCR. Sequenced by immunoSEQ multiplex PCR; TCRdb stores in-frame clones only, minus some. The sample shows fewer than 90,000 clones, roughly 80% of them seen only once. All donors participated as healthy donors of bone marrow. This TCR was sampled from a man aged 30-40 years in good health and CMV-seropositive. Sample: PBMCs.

The CDR3 spells CAITSGGSGDTQYF. CDR3 in DNA: TGTGCCATCACGTCAGGGGGAAGCGGGGATACGCAGTATTTT. The chain links TRBV15 to TRBJ2-3, with D possibly matching TRBD1 (7 bases). CDR1 LNHNV and CDR2 YYDKDF come from the germline V gene (reference sequence). V was shortened by 10 bases and J by 6 bases, with 20 bases between the two germline ends. This CDR3 has 14 amino acids.